The 9 T cell receptor beta chains presented below share a single source sample, sequenced in a study of cytomegalovirus exposure and HLA in healthy donors. Primers: 60 Vbeta forward and 13 Jbeta reverse. Data came from immunoSEQ multiplex PCR; TCRdb stores just in-frame clones and leaves some out. This sample has more than 100,000 clones, with about 73% found just once. Sequenced input: PBMCs. Source of these receptors: a woman in her thirties or forties in good health and CMV-seronegative.

The chain uses TRBV19 and TRBJ2-1; 11 bases map to TRBD2. V was clipped by 0 bases and J by 1 base; unmatched bases: 14. Per germline, CDR1 LNHDA and CDR2 SQIVND (reference sequence). The CDR3 has 21 amino acids. The CDR3 here is CASSIEGPGTSGSGSYNEQFF. The CDR3 DNA is TGTGCCAGTAGTATAGAGGGTCCCGGGACTAGCGGAAGCGGTTCCTACAATGAGCAGTTCTTC. Variable domain in full (rest from reference TRBV19 and TRBJ2-1): DGGITQSPKYLFRKEGQNVTLSCEQNLNHDAMYWYRQDPGQGLRLIYYSQIVNDFQKGDIAEGYSVSREKKESFPLTVTSAQKNPTAFYLCASSIEGPGTSGSGSYNEQFFGPGTRLTVL.

The chain links TRBV7-2 to TRBJ2-5; 8 bases are shared with TRBD1. CDR3 length: 14 residues. The V and J ends lost 5 bases and 3 bases, in that order; junction bases with no gene match: 5. Per the germline V gene, CDR1 is SGHTA and CDR2 is FQGNSA. CDR3 protein: CASSIGTGKETQYF. In nucleotides, the CDR3 is TGTGCCAGCAGCATTGGGACAGGAAAAGAGACCCAGTACTTC.

This chain uses TRBV5-6 with TRBJ1-1; no clear D gene. Trimming pared 1 base from V and 4 bases from J, leaving 8 bases between. This CDR3 has 13 amino acids. The germline V gene encodes CDR1 SGHDT and CDR2 YYEEEE. The DNA for the CDR3 is TGTGCCAGCAGCTTGTGGGAGGGCACTGAAGCTTTCTTT. As protein: CASSLWEGTEAFF. Full variable domain (missing parts from reference TRBV5-6 and TRBJ1-1): DAGVTQSPTHLIKTRGQQVTLRCSPKSGHDTVSWYQQALGQGPQFIFQYYEEEERQRGNFPDRFSGHQFPNYSSELNVNALLLGDSALYLCASSLWEGTEAFFGQGTRLTVV.

The CDR3 region is CASSSPGQGRDTQYF. The CDR3 DNA reads as TGTGCCAGCAGTTCGCCGGGACAGGGCAGGGATACGCAGTATTTT. V is TRBV6-5 and J is TRBJ2-3; TRBD1 matches 9 bases. Germline trimming cut 4 bases from V and 6 bases from J; bases unmatched to any gene: 8. The germline CDR1 and CDR2 sequences are MNHEY and SVGAGI. The CDR3 length is 15 residues.

This clone was recorded only once. In nucleotides, the CDR3 is TGTGCCAGCAGCTTAGCAGCGGGAGGGCGGGGCACAGATACGCAGTATTTT. Protein: CASSLAAGGRGTDTQYF. The chain recombines TRBV7-2 with TRBJ2-3; TRBD2 agrees at 10 bases. The V and J ends lost 0 bases and 1 base, in that order; junction bases with no gene match: 4. There are 17 residues in the CDR3. Germline loops: CDR1 SGHTA, CDR2 FQGNSA. Filled out from reference TRBV7-2 and TRBJ2-3, the complete variable domain reads GAGVSQSPSNKVTEKGKDVELRCDPISGHTALYWYRQSLGQGLEFLIYFQGNSAPDKSGLPSDRFSAERTGGSVSTLTIQRTQQEDSAVYLCASSLAAGGRGTDTQYFGPGTRLTVL.

This clone appeared once. The gene calls are TRBV7-3 and TRBJ2-1; TRBD2 is a possible D gene (6 bases). The CDR3 sequence is 15 residues long. The V gene's germline CDR1 is SGHTA and CDR2 FQGTGA. Trimming stripped 4 bases from V and 1 base from J, with 11 bases between. The CDR3 nucleotides are TGTGCCAGCAGCTCAGAAGCGGGTTCCTACAATGAGCAGTTCTTC. Its protein product is CASSSEAGSYNEQFF.

This clone was found a few times. Here the CDR3 DNA reads TGTGCAATAGAAGGGCGGGACCGCTATGGCTACACCTTC. Translating gives CAIEGRDRYGYTF. The rearrangement links TRBV6-1 to TRBJ1-2; a weak D match, TRBD1 (5 bases). The CDR3 runs to 13 residues. The germline V gene has CDR1 MNHNS and CDR2 SASEGT.

This chain uses TRBV7-9 with TRBJ1-1, with D perhaps matching TRBD1 (5 bases). Trimming took off 4 bases at V and 3 bases at J, with 12 bases between the two ends. The germline V gene encodes CDR1 SEHNR and CDR2 FQNEAQ (reference sequence). This CDR3 is built from 14 residues. This chain's CDR3 is CASSSSGGYTEAFF. As DNA, the CDR3 is TGTGCCAGCAGCTCGTCGGGGGGGTACACTGAAGCTTTCTTT.

The J gene is TRBJ2-7, the V gene TRBV5-1, with 11 bases matching TRBD2. The CDR3 totals 16 residues. Germline V gene sequence: CDR1 SGHRS, CDR2 YFSETQ. V shed 5 bases, J shed 3 bases, and the junction held 10 bases outside the gene matches. Here the CDR3 reads CASRPSTGTSGYEQYF. The CDR3 region has the DNA TGCGCCAGCAGACCCTCGACCGGGACTAGCGGCTACGAGCAGTACTTC.